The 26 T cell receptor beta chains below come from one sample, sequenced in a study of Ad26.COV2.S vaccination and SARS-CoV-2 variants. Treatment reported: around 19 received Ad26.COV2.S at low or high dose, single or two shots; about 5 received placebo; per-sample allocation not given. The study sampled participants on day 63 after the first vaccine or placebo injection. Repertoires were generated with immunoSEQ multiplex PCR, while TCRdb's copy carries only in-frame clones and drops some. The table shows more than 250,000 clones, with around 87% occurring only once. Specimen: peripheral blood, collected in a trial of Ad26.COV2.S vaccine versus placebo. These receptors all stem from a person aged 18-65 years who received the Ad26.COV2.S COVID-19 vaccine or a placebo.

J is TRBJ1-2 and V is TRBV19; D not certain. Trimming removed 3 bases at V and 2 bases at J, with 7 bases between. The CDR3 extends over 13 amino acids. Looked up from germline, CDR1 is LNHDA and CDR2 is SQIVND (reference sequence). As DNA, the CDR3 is TGTGCCAGTAGTATTTGGAAGAACTATGGCTACACCTTC. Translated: CASSIWKNYGYTF.

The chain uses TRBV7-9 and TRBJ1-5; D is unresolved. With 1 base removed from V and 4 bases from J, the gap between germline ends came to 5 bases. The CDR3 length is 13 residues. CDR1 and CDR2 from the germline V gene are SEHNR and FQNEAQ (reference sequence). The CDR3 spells CASSLDLNQPQHF. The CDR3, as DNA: TGTGCCAGCAGCTTAGACTTAAATCAGCCCCAGCATTTT.

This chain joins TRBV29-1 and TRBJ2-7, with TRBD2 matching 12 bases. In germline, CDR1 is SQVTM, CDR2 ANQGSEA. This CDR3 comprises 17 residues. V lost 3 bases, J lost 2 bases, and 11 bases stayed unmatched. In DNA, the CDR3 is TGCAGCGTTGACCCTGGCCTCCTAGCGGGAGGGGCCTACGAGCAGTACTTC. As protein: CSVDPGLLAGGAYEQYF.

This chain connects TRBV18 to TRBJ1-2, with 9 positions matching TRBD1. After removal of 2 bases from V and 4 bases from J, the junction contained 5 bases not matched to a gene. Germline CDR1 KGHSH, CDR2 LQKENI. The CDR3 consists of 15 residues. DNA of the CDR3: TGTGCCAGCTCACCAGCCGGGACAGGGAGCTATGGCTACACCTTC. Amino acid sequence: CASSPAGTGSYGYTF.

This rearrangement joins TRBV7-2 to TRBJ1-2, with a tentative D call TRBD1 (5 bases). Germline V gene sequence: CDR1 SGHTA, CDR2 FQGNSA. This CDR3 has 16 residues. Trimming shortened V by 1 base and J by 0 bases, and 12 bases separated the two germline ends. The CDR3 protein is CASSLGPGIANYGYTF. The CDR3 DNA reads TGTGCCAGCAGCTTAGGACCAGGGATCGCTAACTATGGCTACACCTTC.

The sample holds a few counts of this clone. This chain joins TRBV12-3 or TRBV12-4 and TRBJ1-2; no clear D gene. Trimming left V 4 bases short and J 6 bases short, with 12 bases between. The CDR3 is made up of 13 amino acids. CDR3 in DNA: TGTGCCAGCAGTTCCCTTAACGGACATGGCTACACCTTC. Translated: CASSSLNGHGYTF.

The CDR3 is CASSYERGSSYEQYF. The DNA of the CDR3 is TGTGCCAGCAGTTACGAGCGGGGGAGCTCCTACGAGCAGTACTTC. This rearrangement joins TRBV6-5 to TRBJ2-7, with 8 bases aligning to TRBD2. After removal of 2 bases from V and 0 bases from J, the junction contained 3 bases not matched to a gene. Germline CDR1 is MNHEY and CDR2 is SVGAGI. The CDR3 is 15 residues long.

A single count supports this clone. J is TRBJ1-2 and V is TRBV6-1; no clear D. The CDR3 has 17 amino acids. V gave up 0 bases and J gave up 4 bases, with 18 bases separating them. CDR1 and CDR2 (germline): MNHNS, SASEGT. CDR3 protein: CASSEAGGQIRVYGYTF. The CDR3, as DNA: TGTGCCAGCAGTGAAGCGGGTGGCCAGATAAGGGTCTATGGCTACACCTTC.

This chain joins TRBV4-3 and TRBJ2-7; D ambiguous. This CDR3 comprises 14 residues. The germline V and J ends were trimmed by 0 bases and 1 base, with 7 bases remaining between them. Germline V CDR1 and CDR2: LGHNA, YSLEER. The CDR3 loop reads CASSQDRFSYEQYF. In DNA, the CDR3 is TGCGCCAGCAGCCAAGACAGATTTTCCTACGAGCAGTACTTC.

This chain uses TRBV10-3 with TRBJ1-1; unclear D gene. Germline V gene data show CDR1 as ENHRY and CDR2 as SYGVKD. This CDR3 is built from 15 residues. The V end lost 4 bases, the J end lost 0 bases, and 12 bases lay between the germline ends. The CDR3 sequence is CAISGSAVMNTEAFF. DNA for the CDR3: TGTGCCATCAGTGGGTCGGCAGTCATGAACACTGAAGCTTTCTTT.

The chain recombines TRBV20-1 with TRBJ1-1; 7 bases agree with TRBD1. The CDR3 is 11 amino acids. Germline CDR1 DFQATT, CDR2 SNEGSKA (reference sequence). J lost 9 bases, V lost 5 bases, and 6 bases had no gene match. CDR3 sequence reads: CSAGTEDQAFF. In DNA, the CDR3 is TGCAGTGCTGGGACAGAGGATCAAGCTTTCTTT.

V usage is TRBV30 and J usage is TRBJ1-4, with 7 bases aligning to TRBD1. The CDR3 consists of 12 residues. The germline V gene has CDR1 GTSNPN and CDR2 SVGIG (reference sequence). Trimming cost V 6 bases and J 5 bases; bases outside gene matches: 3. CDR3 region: CACDRENEKLFF. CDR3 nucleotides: TGTGCCTGTGACAGGGAGAATGAAAAACTGTTTTTT.

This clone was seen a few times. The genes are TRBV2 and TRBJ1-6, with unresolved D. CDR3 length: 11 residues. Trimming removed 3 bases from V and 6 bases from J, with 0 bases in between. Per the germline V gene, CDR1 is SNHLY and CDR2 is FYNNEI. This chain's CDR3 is CASSDNSPLHF. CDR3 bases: TGTGCCAGCAGTGATAATTCACCCCTCCACTTT. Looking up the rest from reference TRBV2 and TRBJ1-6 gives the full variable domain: EPEVTQTPSHQVTQMGQEVILRCVPISNHLYFYWYRQILGQKVEFLVSFYNNEISEKSEIFDDQFSVERPDGSNFTLKIRSTKLEDSAMYFCASSDNSPLHFGNGTRLTVT.

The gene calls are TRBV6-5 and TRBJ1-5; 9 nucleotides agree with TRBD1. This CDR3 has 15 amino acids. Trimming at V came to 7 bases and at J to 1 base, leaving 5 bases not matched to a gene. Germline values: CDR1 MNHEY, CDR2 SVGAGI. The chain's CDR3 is CASIPGQGSNQPQHF. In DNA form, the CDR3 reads TGTGCCAGCATCCCGGGACAGGGAAGCAATCAGCCCCAGCATTTT.

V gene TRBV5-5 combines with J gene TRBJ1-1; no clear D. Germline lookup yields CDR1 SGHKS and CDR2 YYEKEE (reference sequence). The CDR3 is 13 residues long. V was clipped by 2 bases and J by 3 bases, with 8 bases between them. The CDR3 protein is CASSLRADTEAFF. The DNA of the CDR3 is TGTGCCAGCAGCTTAAGGGCCGACACTGAAGCTTTCTTT.

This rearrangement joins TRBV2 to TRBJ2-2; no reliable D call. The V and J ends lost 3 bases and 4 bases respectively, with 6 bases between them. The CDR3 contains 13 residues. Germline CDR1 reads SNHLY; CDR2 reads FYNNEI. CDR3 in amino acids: CASSDLGTGELFF. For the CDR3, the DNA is TGTGCCAGCAGTGACCTGGGCACCGGGGAGCTGTTTTTT.

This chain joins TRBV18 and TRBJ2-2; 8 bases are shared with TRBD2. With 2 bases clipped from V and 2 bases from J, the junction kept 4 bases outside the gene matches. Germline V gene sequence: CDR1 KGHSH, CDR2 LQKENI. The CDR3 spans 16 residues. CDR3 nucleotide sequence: TGTGCCAGCTCACCAATCGGGGGGGCTAACACCGGGGAGCTGTTTTTT. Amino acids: CASSPIGGANTGELFF.

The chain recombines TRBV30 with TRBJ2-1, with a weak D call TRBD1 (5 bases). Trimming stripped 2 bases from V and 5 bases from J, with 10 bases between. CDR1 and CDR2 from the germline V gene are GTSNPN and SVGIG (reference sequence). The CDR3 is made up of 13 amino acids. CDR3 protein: CAWSPDRNNEQFF. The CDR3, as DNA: TGTGCCTGGAGTCCAGACAGAAACAATGAGCAGTTCTTC.

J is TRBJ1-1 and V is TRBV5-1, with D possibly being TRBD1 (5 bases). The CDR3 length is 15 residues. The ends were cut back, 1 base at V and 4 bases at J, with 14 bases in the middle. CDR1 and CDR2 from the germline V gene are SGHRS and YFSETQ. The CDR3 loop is CASSLYNGGGTEAFF. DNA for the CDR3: TGCGCCAGCAGCTTGTACAACGGGGGAGGCACTGAAGCTTTCTTT.

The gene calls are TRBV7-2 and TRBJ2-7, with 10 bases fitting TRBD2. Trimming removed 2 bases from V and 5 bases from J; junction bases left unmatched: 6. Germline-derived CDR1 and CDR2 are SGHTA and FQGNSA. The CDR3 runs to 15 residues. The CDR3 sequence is CASSLLAGVTNEQYF. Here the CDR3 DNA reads TGTGCCAGCAGCTTACTAGCGGGGGTGACGAACGAGCAGTACTTC.

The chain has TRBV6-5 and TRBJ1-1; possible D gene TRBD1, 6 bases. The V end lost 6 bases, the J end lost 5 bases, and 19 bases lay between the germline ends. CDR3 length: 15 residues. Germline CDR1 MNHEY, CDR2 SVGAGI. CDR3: CASRLVFRGGTEAFF. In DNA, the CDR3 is TGTGCCAGCAGGTTGGTGTTCAGGGGAGGGACTGAAGCTTTCTTT.

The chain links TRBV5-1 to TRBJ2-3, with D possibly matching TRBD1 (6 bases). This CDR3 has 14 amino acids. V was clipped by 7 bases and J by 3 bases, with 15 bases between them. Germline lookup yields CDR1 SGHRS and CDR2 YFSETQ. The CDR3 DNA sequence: TGCGCCAGCCGGATCGGACAGACTACAGATACGCAGTATTTT. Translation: CASRIGQTTDTQYF.

The CDR3 loop reads CATSPGTGGQETQYF. The CDR3, as DNA: TGTGCCACCAGTCCCGGGACAGGGGGTCAAGAGACCCAGTACTTC. V gene TRBV24-1 combines with J gene TRBJ2-5, with 11 bases aligning to TRBD1. CDR1 KGHDR and CDR2 SFDVKD come from the germline V gene. The CDR3 runs to 15 residues. V dropped 6 bases and J dropped 2; count of bases not matched to a gene: 4.

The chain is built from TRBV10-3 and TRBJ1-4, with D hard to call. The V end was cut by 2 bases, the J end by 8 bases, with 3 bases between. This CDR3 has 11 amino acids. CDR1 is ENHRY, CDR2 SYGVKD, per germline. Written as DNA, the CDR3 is TGTGCCATCAGTGAGGGGGAAAAACTGTTTTTT. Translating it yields CAISEGEKLFF.

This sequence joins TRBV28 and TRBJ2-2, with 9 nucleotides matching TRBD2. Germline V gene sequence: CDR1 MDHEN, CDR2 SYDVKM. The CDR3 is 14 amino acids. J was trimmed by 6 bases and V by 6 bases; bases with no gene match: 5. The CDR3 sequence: CASSPSGVAGELFF. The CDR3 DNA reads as TGTGCCAGCAGCCCTAGCGGGGTCGCCGGGGAGCTGTTTTTT.

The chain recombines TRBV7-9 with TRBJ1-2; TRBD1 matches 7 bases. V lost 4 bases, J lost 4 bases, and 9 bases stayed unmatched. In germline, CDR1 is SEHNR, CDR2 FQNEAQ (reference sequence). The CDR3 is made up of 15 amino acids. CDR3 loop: CASSSQGRPSYGYTF. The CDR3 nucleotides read TGTGCCAGCAGCTCACAGGGGCGGCCCTCCTATGGCTACACCTTC.